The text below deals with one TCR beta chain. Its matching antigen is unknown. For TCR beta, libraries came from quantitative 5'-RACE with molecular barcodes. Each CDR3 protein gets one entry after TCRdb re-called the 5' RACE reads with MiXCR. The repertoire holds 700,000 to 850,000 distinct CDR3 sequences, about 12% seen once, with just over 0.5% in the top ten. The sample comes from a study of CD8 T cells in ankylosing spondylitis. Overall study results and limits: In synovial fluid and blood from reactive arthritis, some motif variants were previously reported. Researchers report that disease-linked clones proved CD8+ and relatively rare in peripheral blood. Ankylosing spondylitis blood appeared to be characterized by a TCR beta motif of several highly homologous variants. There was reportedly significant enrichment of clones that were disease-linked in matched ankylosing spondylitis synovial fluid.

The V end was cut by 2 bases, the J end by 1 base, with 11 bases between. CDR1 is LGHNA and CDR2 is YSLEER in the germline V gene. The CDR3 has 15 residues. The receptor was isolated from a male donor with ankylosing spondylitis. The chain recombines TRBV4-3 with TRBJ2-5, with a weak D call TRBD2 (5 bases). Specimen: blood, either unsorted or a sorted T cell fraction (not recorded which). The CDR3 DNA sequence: TGCGCCAGCAGCCAAAGGAGGACGCCCCAAGAGACCCAGTACTTC. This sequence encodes CASSQRRTPQETQYF.